This record concerns one T cell receptor (beta chain) sequence. The antigen it recognizes is unknown. Base qualities were left out, and no much larger clone turns up one base away. The donors were included in the validation cohort of 100 to 150 subjects, a group kept apart from the roughly 730-subject first cohort. Libraries came from the immunoSEQ multiplex PCR assay. Turning to the authors' computational methods: To diagnose cytomegalovirus status from the catalog of TCR beta chain sequences, a statistical classification framework was built. In TCRdb, the immuneACCESS table is reduced to in-frame sequences with V and J assigned. These tables do not hold every clone; where another copy was compared, an unresolved V gene accounts for under half, and the others remain unexplained. D and trimming were read from the DNA, whereas the V and J calls and clone size are those reported in that table. The sample table records about 120,000 clones; nearly 90% of these occur just once. Approximately 1.2% of the sample comes from the top ten.

This sample was taken from a study of cytomegalovirus exposure and HLA in healthy donors (dated by TCRdb to 2015 to 2018). Study-wide context: According to a later analysis, one platform produced both the roughly 110 validation repertoires and the approximately 660 repertoires of the first cohort. The study was designed to test whether signatures of past pathogen exposure could be identified by cataloging public T cell receptors. In addition to the first cohort of around 670 subjects, a separate validation cohort of about 120 different subjects was used. The study combined high-throughput TCR immunosequencing, statistical association of individual TCRs with disease status, and machine learning to predict cytomegalovirus infection status.

Beyond this particular receptor, the publication reports: In vitro tests confirmed that a few of the cytomegalovirus-associated TCR beta chains recognize cytomegalovirus antigens. The classifier was reported to diagnose cytomegalovirus status with high specificity and sensitivity in both the original cohort and the validation cohort. According to the authors, the approach could potentially be generalized to other disease states and immunological phenotypes. The study gave a list of around 170 TCR beta chains associated with cytomegalovirus. Subsequent analysis determined that TCRs grouped into clusters in the first cohort also showed a tendency toward co-occurrence across the roughly 110 validation repertoires, and 94% of cluster scores exceeded 0. While some public TCRs were present in many individuals, most TCR sequences turned up only very rarely across donors. All 130 or so repertoires were used to score co-occurrence in the validation cohort in a later analysis, because that analysis had no HLA typing for the cohort.

CDR1 and CDR2, looked up from the germline V gene, are MNHNS and SASEGT. The CDR3 goes from the cysteine to the phenylalanine over 16 residues. The kept DNA is CDR3 alone, 48 bases in frame from the first base. The trim is 2 bases for V and 1 base for J, with a gap of 11 bases between the germline ends. The TCR originated in a woman aged 18-29 years in good health and CMV-seronegative. The receptor chain draws on TRBV6-1 and TRBJ1-4; the D gene is possibly TRBD1, with 6 bases matching. Specimen: PBMCs. The DNA is TGTGCCAGCAGTGAACGGGACAACCTAACTAATGAAAAACTGTTTTTT. Its protein reads: CASSERDNLTNEKLFF.